The 3 T cell receptor beta chains presented below share a single source sample, sequenced in a study of blood T cell repertoires in COVID-19. Profiled with immunoSEQ multiplex PCR; TCRdb holds only in-frame clones, not every one. Among 140,000 to 150,000 clones listed, approximately 80% were seen once. The source material was peripheral blood. The receptors stem from a man aged 65 to 79 who had recovered from COVID-19.

This chain links TRBV5-6 with TRBJ2-1; D gene uncertain. CDR1 SGHDT and CDR2 YYEEEE come from the germline V gene. The ends were cut back, 0 bases at V and 0 bases at J, with 7 bases in the middle. The CDR3 extends over 15 amino acids. The CDR3 sequence is CASSLGEYSYNEQFF. CDR3 bases: TGTGCCAGCAGCTTGGGAGAGTACTCCTACAATGAGCAGTTCTTC.

This chain joins TRBV7-9 and TRBJ2-3; D is uncertain. Germline-derived CDR1 and CDR2 are SEHNR and FQNEAQ (reference sequence). The CDR3 covers 15 residues. V lost 5 bases to trimming and J lost 0 bases, with 12 bases between them. CDR3 sequence reads: CASSPRLESTDTQYF. CDR3 sequence (DNA): TGTGCCAGCAGCCCAAGACTTGAAAGCACAGATACGCAGTATTTT.

This clone was observed a single time. The chain recombines TRBV24-1 with TRBJ2-2; possibly TRBD2 for D (6 bases). Trimming removed 4 bases from V and 6 bases from J, with 11 bases in between. This CDR3 region has 14 residues. Germline CDR1 is KGHDR and CDR2 is SFDVKD. CDR3 sequence (DNA): TGTGCCACCAGTGACTCTGGGACTGCCGGGGAGCTGTTTTTT. This gives the protein CATSDSGTAGELFF.